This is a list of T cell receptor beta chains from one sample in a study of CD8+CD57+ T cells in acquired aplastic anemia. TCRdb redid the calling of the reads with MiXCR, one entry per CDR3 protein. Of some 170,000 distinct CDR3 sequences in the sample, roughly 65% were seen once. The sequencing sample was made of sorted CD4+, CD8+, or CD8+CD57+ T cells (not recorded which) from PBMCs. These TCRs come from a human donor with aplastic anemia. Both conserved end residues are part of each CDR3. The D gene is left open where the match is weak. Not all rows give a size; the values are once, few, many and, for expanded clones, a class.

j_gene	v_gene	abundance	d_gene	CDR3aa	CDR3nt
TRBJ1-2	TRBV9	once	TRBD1	CASSEGRGGYYGYTF	TGTGCCAGCAGCGAGGGTCGAGGGGGCTATTATGGCTACACCTTC
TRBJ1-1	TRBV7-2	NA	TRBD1	CASSLRDRVAVNTEAFF	TGTGCCAGCAGCTTAAGGGACAGGGTCGCCGTGAACACTGAAGCTTTCTTT
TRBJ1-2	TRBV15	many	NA	CATSTTNYGYTF	TGTGCCACCAGCACAACTAACTATGGCTACACCTTC
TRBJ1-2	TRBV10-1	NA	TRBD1	CASIRGTGGLWDYGYTF	TGCGCCAGCATACGGGGGACAGGGGGCCTCTGGGACTATGGCTACACCTTC
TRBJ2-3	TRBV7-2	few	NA	CASSNNPGPPATDTQYF	TGTGCCAGCAGCAATAATCCCGGACCCCCCGCCACAGATACGCAGTATTTT
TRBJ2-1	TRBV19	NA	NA	CASSILGGYNEQFF	TGTGCCAGTAGTATTCTAGGGGGCTACAATGAGCAGTTCTTC
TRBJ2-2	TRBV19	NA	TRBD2	CASRAGGTGELFF	TGTGCCTCAAGAGCGGGAGGCACCGGGGAGCTGTTTTTT
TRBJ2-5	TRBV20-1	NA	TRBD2	CSARDLSGGAMETQYF	TGCAGTGCTAGAGATCTTAGCGGGGGGGCAATGGAGACCCAGTACTTC
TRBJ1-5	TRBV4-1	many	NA	CASSQGLEGSNQPQHF	TGCGCCAGCAGCCAAGGGTTGGAAGGAAGCAATCAGCCCCAGCATTTT
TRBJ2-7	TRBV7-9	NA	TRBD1	CASSVEPGQAWYEQYF	TGTGCCAGCAGCGTCGAACCGGGACAGGCCTGGTACGAGCAGTACTTC
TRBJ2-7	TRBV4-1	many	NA	CASSHEGGYEQYF	TGCGCCAGCAGCCACGAAGGGGGCTACGAGCAGTACTTC
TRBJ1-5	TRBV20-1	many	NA	CSASELIGNQPQHF	TGCAGTGCTAGTGAGTTAATAGGAAATCAGCCCCAGCATTTT
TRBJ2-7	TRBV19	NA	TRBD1	CASSRSRDRNYEQYF	TGTGCCAGTAGTAGATCCCGGGACAGAAACTACGAGCAGTACTTC
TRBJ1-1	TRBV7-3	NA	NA	CASSRRQALNTEAFF	TGTGCCAGCAGCCGCAGACAGGCACTGAACACTGAAGCTTTCTTT
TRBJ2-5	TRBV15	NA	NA	CATSRERASRAGTQYF	TGTGCCACCAGCAGAGAACGGGCCTCAAGGGCCGGGACCCAGTACTTC
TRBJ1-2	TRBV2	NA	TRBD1	CASSPSTGGEYGYTF	TGTGCCAGCAGTCCATCGACAGGGGGAGAGTATGGCTACACCTTC
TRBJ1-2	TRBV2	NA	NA	CASTRTANNYGYTF	TGTGCCAGCACTCGGACAGCGAACAACTATGGCTACACCTTC
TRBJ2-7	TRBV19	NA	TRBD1	CASRPQLGTGVHEQYF	TGTGCCAGTAGACCGCAGCTTGGGACAGGGGTCCACGAGCAGTACTTC
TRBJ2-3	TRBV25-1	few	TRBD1	CASWTGGLEYF	TGTGCCAGCTGGACAGGGGGATTGGAGTATTTT
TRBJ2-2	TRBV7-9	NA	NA	CASSLTVRGELFF	TGTGCCAGCAGCTTAACAGTACGCGGGGAGCTGTTTTTT
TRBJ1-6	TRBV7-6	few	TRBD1	CASSLGPLTGQGNSPLHF	TGTGCCAGCAGCTTAGGCCCTTTGACGGGACAGGGGAATTCACCCCTCCACTTT
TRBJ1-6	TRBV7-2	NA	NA	CASSLKGSGSPLHF	TGTGCCAGCAGCTTAAAGGGCTCGGGTTCACCCCTCCACTTT
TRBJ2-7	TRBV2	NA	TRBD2	CASSGGERGASTYEQYF	TGTGCCAGCAGTGGCGGGGAGCGGGGCGCCTCTACCTACGAGCAGTACTTC
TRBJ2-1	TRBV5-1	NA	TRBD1	CASSFRADRGRYDEQFF	TGCGCCAGCAGCTTTAGGGCCGACAGGGGGCGGTACGATGAGCAGTTCTTC
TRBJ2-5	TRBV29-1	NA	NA	CSVFGDSSQTQYF	TGCAGCGTTTTTGGAGACAGTTCGCAGACCCAGTACTTC
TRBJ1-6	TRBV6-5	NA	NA	CASGSGQGSPLHF	TGTGCCAGCGGTTCCGGTCAGGGGTCACCCCTCCACTTT
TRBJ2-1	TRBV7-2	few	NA	CASSLRAGSSYNEQFF	TGTGCCAGCAGCTTAAGGGCAGGTAGCTCCTACAATGAGCAGTTCTTC
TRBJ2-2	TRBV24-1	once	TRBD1	CATSDPSPVGQREELFF	TGTGCCACCAGTGACCCCAGCCCCGTGGGACAGAGGGAGGAGCTGTTTTTT
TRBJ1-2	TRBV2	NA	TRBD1	CASSPGQGFYGYTF	TGTGCCAGCAGCCCTGGACAGGGATTCTATGGCTACACCTTC
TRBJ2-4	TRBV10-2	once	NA	CASRLWASGAKNIQYF	TGTGCCAGCAGACTTTGGGCCTCGGGGGCCAAAAACATTCAGTACTTC
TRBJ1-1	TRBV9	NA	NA	CASGDTEAFF	TGTGCCAGCGGAGACACTGAAGCTTTCTTT
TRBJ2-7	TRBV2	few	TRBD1	CASSIPTGGESLLEQYF	TGTGCCAGCAGTATCCCGACAGGGGGTGAATCCCTTCTTGAGCAGTACTTC
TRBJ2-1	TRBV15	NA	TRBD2	CATSNNRGGTSGDYNEQFF	TGTGCCACCAGCAACAATCGCGGCGGGACTAGCGGGGACTACAATGAGCAGTTCTTC
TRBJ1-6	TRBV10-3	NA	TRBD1	CASTVGQEFSPLHF	TGTGCCAGCACCGTAGGACAGGAATTCTCACCCCTCCACTTT
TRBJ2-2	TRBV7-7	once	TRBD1	CASSRQGDAGELFF	TGTGCTAGCAGCCGACAGGGAGATGCCGGGGAGCTGTTTTTT
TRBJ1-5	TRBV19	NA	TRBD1	CASSPGGVGNQPQHF	TGTGCCAGTAGTCCAGGGGGCGTCGGCAATCAGCCCCAGCATTTT
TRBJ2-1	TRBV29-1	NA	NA	CSVEGYNEQFF	TGCAGCGTTGAAGGTTACAATGAGCAGTTCTTC
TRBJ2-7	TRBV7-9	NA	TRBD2	CASSLGSGSGTMLYEQYF	TGTGCCAGCAGCTTAGGGTCGGGGTCCGGGACTATGCTCTACGAGCAGTACTTC
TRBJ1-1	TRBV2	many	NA	CASSESRNTEAFF	TGTGCCAGCAGTGAAAGCAGAAACACTGAAGCTTTCTTT
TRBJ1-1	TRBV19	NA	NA	CANQDSPGTEAFF	TGTGCCAACCAGGACAGCCCGGGCACTGAAGCTTTCTTT
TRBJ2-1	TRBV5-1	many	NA	CASSFETEDNEQFF	TGCGCCAGCAGCTTCGAGACAGAAGACAATGAGCAGTTCTTC
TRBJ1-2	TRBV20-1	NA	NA	CSADLRVRGYGYTF	TGCAGTGCTGATTTAAGGGTGAGGGGGTATGGCTACACCTTC